The present entry profiles one T cell receptor beta chain with its context. The sample is drawn from a study of blood T cell repertoires in COVID-19. CDR1 is MNHEY, CDR2 SVGAGI, per germline. V dropped 8 bases and J dropped 8 bases, with 7 bases sitting between them. The CDR3 has 10 residues. Generated by immunoSEQ multiplex PCR, the TCRdb table keeps only in-frame clones and is missing some. The sample carries some 48,000 clones, approximately 90% recorded once. The source material was peripheral blood. The chain couples TRBV6-5 to TRBJ2-1; D is uncertain. The receptor was isolated from an elderly woman in a cohort sampled during active or convalescent COVID-19. Here the CDR3 DNA reads TGTGCCAGCGGTTTCGATGAGCAGTTCTTC. Amino acid sequence: CASGFDEQFF.